These 20 T cell receptor beta chains came from one sample sequenced in a study of T cells in Graves' hyperthyroidism and ophthalmopathy. The CDR3 regions of TCR beta were amplified from RNA transcripts. With the HTBI primer set, the TCR CDR3 went through a first round of RT-PCR. TCRdb itself ran the multiplex PCR reads through MiXCR, one entry per CDR3 protein. The sample has about 740,000 distinct CDR3 sequences, less than 15% seen once. Sequencing used blood. The receptors come from a woman between 18 and 29 years old with Graves' hyperthyroidism.

This clonotype was seen many times. The chain couples TRBV6-1 to TRBJ2-2; 7 nucleotides line up with TRBD1. Germline V lookup: CDR1 MNHNS, CDR2 SASEGT. J was trimmed by 1 base and V by 4 bases; bases with no gene match: 3. The CDR3 loop spans 15 amino acids. The CDR3 nucleotides read TGTGCCAGCAGTGCTAGGACAGGGAACACCGGGGAGCTGTTTTTT. Translated, it gives CASSARTGNTGELFF.

Notes on this clonotype: Possible read error: a much larger clone is one base away. V gene TRBV11-2 combines with J gene TRBJ2-3, with 7 bases lining up with TRBD2. This CDR3 spans 16 amino acids. Germline-derived CDR1 and CDR2 are SGHAT and FQNNGV. V shed 4 bases and J 2 bases; nucleotides not matched to a gene: 9. The chain's CDR3 is CASSYRPAGITDTQYF. CDR3 DNA sequence: TGTGCCAGCAGCTACAGACCAGCGGGAATCACAGATACGCAGTATTTT.

At least ten counts were recorded for this clonotype. The V and J genes are TRBV18 and TRBJ1-4; unclear D gene. Germline CDR1 and CDR2: KGHSH and LQKENI. The length of the CDR3 is 16 residues. The V end was cut by 6 bases, the J end by 8 bases, with 22 bases between. DNA for the CDR3: TGTGCCAGCTCGCTCGAGCAGAATCCCCGGTACGAAAAACTGTTTTTT. It specifies CASSLEQNPRYEKLFF.

This chain uses TRBV6-1 with TRBJ2-2; 7 nucleotides match TRBD2. CDR3 length: 13 residues. CDR1 MNHNS and CDR2 SASEGT come from the germline V gene. The junction had 1 base not matched to a gene; V was cut back by 2 bases and J by 7 bases. CDR3 residues: CASSESGNGELFF. The CDR3, as DNA: TGTGCCAGCAGTGAAAGCGGGAACGGGGAGCTGTTTTTT.

The gene calls are TRBV28 and TRBJ2-5; D is ambiguous. The CDR3 has 13 amino acids. Germline V lookup: CDR1 MDHEN, CDR2 SYDVKM. CDR3 bases: TGTGCTTGTAAGGCAGGCCACCAAGAGACCCAGTACTTC. Translated, it gives CACKAGHQETQYF.

The CDR3 protein is CSAIVSGSHRDTQYF. In DNA, the CDR3 is TGCAGTGCTATAGTAAGCGGGAGCCATCGAGATACGCAGTATTTT. This chain joins TRBV20-1 and TRBJ2-3; 8 positions match TRBD2. The CDR3 totals 15 residues. Looked up from germline, CDR1 is DFQATT and CDR2 is SNEGSKA (reference sequence). V lost 4 bases to trimming and J lost 5 bases; unmatched junction nucleotides: 11.

This clonotype was seen a few times. This chain connects TRBV7-2 to TRBJ2-1; 13 bases align to TRBD2. The CDR3 length is 16 residues. The germline V gene encodes CDR1 SGHTA and CDR2 FQGNSA. After removal of 5 bases from V and 8 bases from J, the junction contained 9 bases not matched to a gene. This CDR3 reads CASSTRTSGRVDEQFF. The CDR3, as DNA: TGTGCCAGCAGCACTCGGACTAGCGGGAGAGTAGATGAGCAGTTCTTC.

The CDR3 nucleotides read TGTGCCAGCAGTTACGAGAGAGTTGGCCTACCTCATACGCAGTATTTT. This translates into CASSYERVGLPHTQYF. J is TRBJ2-3 and V is TRBV6-5; no clear D. This CDR3 has 16 residues. V was clipped by 2 bases and J by 7 bases, with 19 bases between them. Germline loops: CDR1 MNHEY, CDR2 SVGAGI.

This clonotype was recorded a few times. CDR3 nucleotides: TGCAGCGTTGGGAGGGACGGAAATCCCACAGATACGCAGTATTTT. Translated, it gives CSVGRDGNPTDTQYF. The chain uses TRBV29-1 and TRBJ2-3, with a possible D match to TRBD2 (6 bases). Germline V CDR1 and CDR2: SQVTM, ANQGSEA. Trimming shortened V by 4 bases and J by 2 bases, and 16 bases separated the two germline ends. This CDR3 is built from 15 residues.

The sample holds a few counts of this clonotype. The CDR3 region has the DNA TGCGCCAGCAGCCAACCGGGGAACTACGAGCAGTACTTC. This gives the protein CASSQPGNYEQYF. This chain joins TRBV4-1 and TRBJ2-7, with D perhaps matching TRBD2 (5 bases). Trimming left V 2 bases short and J 3 bases short, with 8 bases between. Germline V gene sequence: CDR1 MGHRA, CDR2 YSYEKL. The CDR3 is 13 amino acids.

The sample holds a few counts of this clonotype. The V gene is TRBV7-2, the J gene TRBJ2-3, with 12 bases that match TRBD2. This CDR3 is built from 18 residues. The V gene's germline CDR1 is SGHTA and CDR2 FQGNSA. The V segment lost 3 bases and the J segment 5 bases; nucleotides outside the gene matches: 12. Written as DNA, the CDR3 is TGTGCCAGCAGCTTTAGCGGGACTAGCGGGTCAAGGGGAGATACGCAGTATTTT. Protein: CASSFSGTSGSRGDTQYF.

In this sample, this clonotype turned up many times. The chain uses TRBV20-1 and TRBJ2-5; 9 bases match TRBD1. This CDR3 has 13 residues. The germline CDR1 and CDR2 sequences are DFQATT and SNEGSKA (reference sequence). The V and J ends lost 1 base and 5 bases, in that order; junction bases with no gene match: 2. The CDR3 nucleotides are TGCAGTGCTAGAGGGACAGGGGATGAGACCCAGTACTTC. This sequence encodes CSARGTGDETQYF.

This CDR3 reads CASSGWESSYNEQFF. DNA for the CDR3: TGTGCCAGCAGTGGCTGGGAGAGCTCCTACAATGAGCAGTTCTTC. This sequence joins TRBV25-1 and TRBJ2-1, with D possibly matching TRBD2 (5 bases). V lost 4 bases to trimming and J lost 0 bases, with 10 bases between them. The CDR3 runs to 15 residues. Germline-derived CDR1 and CDR2 are MGHDK and SYGVNS.

The table lists this clonotype with many counts. CDR3 loop: CASSFRSGSRLETQYF. DNA for the CDR3: TGTGCCAGCAGTTTCCGTAGCGGGAGTCGTTTGGAGACCCAGTACTTC. V is TRBV12-3 or TRBV12-4 and J is TRBJ2-5; 9 bases fit TRBD2. V was clipped by 3 bases and J by 5 bases; unmatched bases: 10. CDR3 length: 16 amino acids.

This clonotype was found a few times. The genes are TRBV6-2 or TRBV6-3 and TRBJ2-1, with D perhaps matching TRBD1 (6 bases). The CDR3 is 15 amino acids. Trimming removed 2 bases at V and 6 bases at J, with 14 bases between. CDR1 and CDR2 from the germline V gene are MNHEY and SVGEGT. The CDR3 nucleotides read TGTGCCAGCAGTTACATCCAGGGGAAAGGCAATGAGCAGTTCTTC. Amino acid sequence: CASSYIQGKGNEQFF.

This clonotype showed up just a few times. V gene TRBV6-1 combines with J gene TRBJ2-2; no definite D call. From germline, CDR1 is MNHNS and CDR2 SASEGT. CDR3 length equals 13 residues. V lost 5 bases, J lost 4 bases, and 8 bases lay in between. This chain's CDR3 is CASSTFGTGELFF. CDR3 DNA: TGTGCCAGCAGTACCTTTGGCACCGGGGAGCTGTTTTTT.

The V and J genes are TRBV10-3 and TRBJ2-1; weak D call: TRBD1 (5 bases). Germline V CDR1 and CDR2: ENHRY, SYGVKD. V dropped 3 bases and J dropped 15 bases, with 12 bases sitting between them. The CDR3 runs to 11 residues. The CDR3 sequence: CAISDEGAPFF. CDR3 nucleotide sequence: TGTGCCATCAGTGATGAAGGGGCCCCGTTCTTC.

V usage is TRBV6-2 or TRBV6-3 and J usage is TRBJ1-1, with 7 bases fitting TRBD1. J gave up 11 bases and V 1 base, and 7 bases lay outside the gene matches. Germline CDR1 reads MNHEY; CDR2 reads SVGEGT. There are 13 residues in the CDR3. CDR3 coding DNA: TGTGCCAGCAGTTACTTCTCAGGGGGACAGGCTTTCTTT. This sequence encodes CASSYFSGGQAFF.

In this sample, this clonotype turned up many times. This chain links TRBV11-2 with TRBJ2-7, with D possibly being TRBD2 (5 bases). This CDR3 region has 15 residues. V lost 1 base and J lost 6, with 16 bases in between. Germline V gene lookup returns CDR1 SGHAT and CDR2 FQNNGV. The CDR3 reads CASSLGGWGSGEQYF. CDR3 bases: TGTGCCAGCAGCTTAGGAGGGTGGGGATCGGGCGAGCAGTACTTC.

This clonotype was detected many times. This sequence joins TRBV28 and TRBJ2-2; D assignment may be TRBD1 or TRBD2 (5 bases each). Germline V gene data show CDR1 as MDHEN and CDR2 as SYDVKM. There are 17 residues in the CDR3. V lost 5 bases and J 4 bases, leaving 20 bases between the germline ends. CDR3 residues: CASSTGWPSEGTGELFF. The DNA of the CDR3 is TGTGCCAGCAGTACAGGCTGGCCGTCAGAGGGCACCGGGGAGCTGTTTTTT.